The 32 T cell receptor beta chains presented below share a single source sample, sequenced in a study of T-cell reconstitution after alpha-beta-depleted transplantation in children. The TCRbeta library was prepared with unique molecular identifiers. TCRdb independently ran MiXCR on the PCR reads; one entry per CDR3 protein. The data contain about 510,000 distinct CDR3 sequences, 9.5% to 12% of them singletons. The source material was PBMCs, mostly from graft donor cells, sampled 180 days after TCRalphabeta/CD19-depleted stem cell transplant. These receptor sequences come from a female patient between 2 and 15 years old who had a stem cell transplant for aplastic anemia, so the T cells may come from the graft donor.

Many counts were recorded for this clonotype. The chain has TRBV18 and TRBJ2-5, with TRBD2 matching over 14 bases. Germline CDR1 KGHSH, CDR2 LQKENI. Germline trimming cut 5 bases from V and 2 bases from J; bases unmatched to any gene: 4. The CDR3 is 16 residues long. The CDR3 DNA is TGTGCCAGCTCAACCGGGACTAGCGGGGGACAAGAGACCCAGTACTTC. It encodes CASSTGTSGGQETQYF.

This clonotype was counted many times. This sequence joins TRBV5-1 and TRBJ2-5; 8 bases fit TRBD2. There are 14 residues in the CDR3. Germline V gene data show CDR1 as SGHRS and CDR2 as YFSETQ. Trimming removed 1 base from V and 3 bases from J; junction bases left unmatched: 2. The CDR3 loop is CASSLTLAEETQYF. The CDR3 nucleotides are TGCGCCAGCAGCTTGACACTAGCGGAAGAGACCCAGTACTTC.

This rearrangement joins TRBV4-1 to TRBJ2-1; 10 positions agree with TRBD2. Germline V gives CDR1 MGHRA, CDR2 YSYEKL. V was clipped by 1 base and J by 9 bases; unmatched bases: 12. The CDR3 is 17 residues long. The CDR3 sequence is CASSQGSRLAGRSEQFF. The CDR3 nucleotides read TGCGCCAGCAGCCAAGGTTCTAGACTAGCGGGTCGCAGTGAGCAGTTCTTC.

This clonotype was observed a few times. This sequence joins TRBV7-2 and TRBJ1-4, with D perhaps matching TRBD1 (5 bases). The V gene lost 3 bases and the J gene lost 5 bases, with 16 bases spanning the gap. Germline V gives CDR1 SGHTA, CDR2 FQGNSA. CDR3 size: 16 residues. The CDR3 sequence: CASSFGHMGRNEKLFF. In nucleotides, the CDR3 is TGTGCCAGCAGCTTTGGACACATGGGAAGAAATGAAAAACTGTTTTTT.

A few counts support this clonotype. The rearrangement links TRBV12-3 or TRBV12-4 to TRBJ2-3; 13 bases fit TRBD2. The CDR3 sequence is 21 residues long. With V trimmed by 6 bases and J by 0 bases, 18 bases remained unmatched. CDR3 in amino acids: CASSLARGLAGARSSTDTQYF. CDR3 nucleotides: TGTGCCAGCAGCTTGGCCCGCGGACTAGCGGGAGCCCGATCTAGCACAGATACGCAGTATTTT.

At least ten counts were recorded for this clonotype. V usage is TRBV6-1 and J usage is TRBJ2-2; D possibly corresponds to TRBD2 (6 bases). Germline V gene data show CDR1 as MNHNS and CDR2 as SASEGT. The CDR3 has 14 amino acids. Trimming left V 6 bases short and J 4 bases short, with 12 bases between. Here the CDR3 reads CASSPRDFTGELFF. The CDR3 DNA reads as TGTGCCAGCAGCCCTCGGGACTTCACCGGGGAGCTGTTTTTT.

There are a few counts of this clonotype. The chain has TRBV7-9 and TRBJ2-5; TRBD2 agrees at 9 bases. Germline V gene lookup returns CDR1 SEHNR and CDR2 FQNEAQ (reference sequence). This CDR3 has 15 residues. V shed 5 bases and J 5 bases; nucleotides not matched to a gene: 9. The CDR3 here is CASSPYGTSRETQYF. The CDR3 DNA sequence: TGTGCCAGCAGCCCATACGGGACTAGCCGGGAGACCCAGTACTTC.

CDR3 protein: CAISEPGPGETQYF. DNA of the CDR3: TGTGCCATCAGTGAGCCGGGGCCAGGAGAGACCCAGTACTTC. This sequence joins TRBV10-3 and TRBJ2-5; TRBD1 or TRBD2 may be the D gene (5 bases each). The CDR3 covers 14 residues. Trimming shortened V by 2 bases and J by 4 bases, and 11 bases separated the two germline ends. Germline V CDR1 and CDR2: ENHRY, SYGVKD.

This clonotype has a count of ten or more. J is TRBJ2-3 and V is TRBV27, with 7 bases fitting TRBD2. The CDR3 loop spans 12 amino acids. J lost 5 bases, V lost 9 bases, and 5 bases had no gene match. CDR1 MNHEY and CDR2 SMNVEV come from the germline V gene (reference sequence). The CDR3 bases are TGTGCCAGTTGGACGGGGGGAGATACGCAGTATTTT. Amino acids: CASWTGGDTQYF.

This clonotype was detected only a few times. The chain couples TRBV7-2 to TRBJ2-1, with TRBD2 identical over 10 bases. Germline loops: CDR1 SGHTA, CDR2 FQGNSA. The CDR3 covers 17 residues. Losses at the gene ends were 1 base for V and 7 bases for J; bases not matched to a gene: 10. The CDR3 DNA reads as TGTGCCAGCAGCTTAGTTGGTACTAGCGGGAATATGAATGAGCAGTTCTTC. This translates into CASSLVGTSGNMNEQFF.

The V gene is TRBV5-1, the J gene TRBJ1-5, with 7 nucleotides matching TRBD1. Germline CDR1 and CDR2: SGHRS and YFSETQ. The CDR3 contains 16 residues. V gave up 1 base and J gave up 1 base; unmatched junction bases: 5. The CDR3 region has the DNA TGCGCCAGCAGCTTGTCAGGGGGAGGAAGCAATCAGCCCCAGCATTTT. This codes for CASSLSGGGSNQPQHF.

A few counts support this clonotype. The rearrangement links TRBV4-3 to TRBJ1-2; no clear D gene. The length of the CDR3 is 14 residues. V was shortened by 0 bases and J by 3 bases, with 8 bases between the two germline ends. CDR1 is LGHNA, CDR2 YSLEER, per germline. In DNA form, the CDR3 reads TGCGCCAGCAGCCAAGAGGGCAGGCACTATGGCTACACCTTC. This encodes CASSQEGRHYGYTF.

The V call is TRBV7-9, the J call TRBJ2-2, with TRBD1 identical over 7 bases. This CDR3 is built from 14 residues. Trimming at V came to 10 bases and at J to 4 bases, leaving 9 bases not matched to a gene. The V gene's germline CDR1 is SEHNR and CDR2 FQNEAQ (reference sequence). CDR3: CANDYRGGTGELFF. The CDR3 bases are TGTGCCAACGACTACAGGGGTGGCACCGGGGAGCTGTTTTTT.

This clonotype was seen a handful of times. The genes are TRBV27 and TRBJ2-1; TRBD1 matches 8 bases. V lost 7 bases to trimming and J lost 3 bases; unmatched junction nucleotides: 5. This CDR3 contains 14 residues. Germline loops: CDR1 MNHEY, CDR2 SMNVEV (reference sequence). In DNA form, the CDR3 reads TGTGCCAGCAACCGACAGGGGCTCTACAATGAGCAGTTCTTC. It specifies CASNRQGLYNEQFF.

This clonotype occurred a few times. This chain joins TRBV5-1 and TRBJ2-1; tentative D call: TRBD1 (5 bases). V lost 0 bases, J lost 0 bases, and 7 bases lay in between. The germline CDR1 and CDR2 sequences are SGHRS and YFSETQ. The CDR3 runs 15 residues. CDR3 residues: CASSLDRPSYNEQFF. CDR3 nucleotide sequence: TGCGCCAGCAGCTTGGACAGGCCCTCCTACAATGAGCAGTTCTTC.

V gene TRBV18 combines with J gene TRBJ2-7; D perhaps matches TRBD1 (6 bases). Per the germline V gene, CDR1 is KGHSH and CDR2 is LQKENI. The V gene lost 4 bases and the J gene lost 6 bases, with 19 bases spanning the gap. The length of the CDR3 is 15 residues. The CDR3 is CASSLDRSLLREQYV. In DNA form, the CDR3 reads TGTGCCAGCTCACTGGACAGAAGTCTACTACGCGAGCAGTACGTC.

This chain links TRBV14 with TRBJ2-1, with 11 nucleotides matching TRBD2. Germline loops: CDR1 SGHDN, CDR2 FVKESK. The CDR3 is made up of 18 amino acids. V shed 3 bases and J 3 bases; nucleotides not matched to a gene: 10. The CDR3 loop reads CASSHLTGTSGLYNEQFF. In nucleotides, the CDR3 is TGTGCCAGCAGCCACCTCACCGGGACTAGCGGACTCTACAATGAGCAGTTCTTC.

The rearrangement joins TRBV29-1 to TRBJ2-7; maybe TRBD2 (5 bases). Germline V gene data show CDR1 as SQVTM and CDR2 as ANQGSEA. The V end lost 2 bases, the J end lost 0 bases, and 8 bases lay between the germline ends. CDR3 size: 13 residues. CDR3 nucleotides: TGCAGCGTTGAAACGGGAAGCTCCTACGAGCAGTACTTC. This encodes CSVETGSSYEQYF.

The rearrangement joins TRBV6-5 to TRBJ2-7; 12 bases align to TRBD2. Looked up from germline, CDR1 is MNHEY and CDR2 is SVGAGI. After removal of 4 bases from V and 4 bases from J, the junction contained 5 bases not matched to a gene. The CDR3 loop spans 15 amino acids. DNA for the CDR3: TGTGCCAGCAGTTCAGAGGGACTAGCGGGTTACGAGCAGTACTTC. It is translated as CASSSEGLAGYEQYF.

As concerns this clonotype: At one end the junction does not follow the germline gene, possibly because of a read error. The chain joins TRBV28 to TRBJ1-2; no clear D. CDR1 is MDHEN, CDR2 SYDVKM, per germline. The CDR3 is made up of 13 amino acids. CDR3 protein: CAGSFGQSYGYTF. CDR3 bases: TGTGCCGGCAGTTTCGGCCAGTCGTATGGCTACACCTTC.

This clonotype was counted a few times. CDR3 amino acids: CASSQEKRSPGGPYNEQFF. As DNA, the CDR3 is TGTGCCAGCAGCCAAGAAAAGCGGTCGCCGGGAGGGCCTTACAATGAGCAGTTCTTC. The V gene is TRBV3-1, the J gene TRBJ2-1; 8 bases agree with TRBD2. Unmatched junction bases numbered 14, after V lost 0 bases and J lost 4 bases. The length of the CDR3 is 19 residues. Per the germline V gene, CDR1 is LGHDT and CDR2 is YNNKEL (reference sequence).

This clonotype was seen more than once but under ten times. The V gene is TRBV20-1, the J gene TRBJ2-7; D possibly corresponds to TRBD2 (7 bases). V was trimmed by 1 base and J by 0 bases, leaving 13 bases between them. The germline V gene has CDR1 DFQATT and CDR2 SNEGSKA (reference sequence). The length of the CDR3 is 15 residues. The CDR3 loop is CSARVGGGGSYEQYF. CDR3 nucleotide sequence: TGCAGTGCTAGAGTTGGGGGCGGGGGCTCCTACGAGCAGTACTTC.

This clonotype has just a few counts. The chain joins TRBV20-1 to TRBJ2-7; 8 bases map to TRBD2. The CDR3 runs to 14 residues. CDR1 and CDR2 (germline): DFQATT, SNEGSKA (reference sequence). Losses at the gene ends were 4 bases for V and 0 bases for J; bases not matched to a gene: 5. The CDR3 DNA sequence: TGCAGTGCTACCCTAGCGGGCCGCTCCTACGAGCAGTACTTC. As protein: CSATLAGRSYEQYF.

In nucleotides, the CDR3 is TGTGCCATAAAACAGGGAGCGTATGGCTACACCTTC. This sequence encodes CAIKQGAYGYTF. The V gene is TRBV7-2, the J gene TRBJ1-2, with a tentative D call TRBD1 (6 bases). The CDR3 sequence is 12 residues long. V was pared by 10 bases and J by 5 bases, with 14 bases between. Germline loops: CDR1 SGHTA, CDR2 FQGNSA.

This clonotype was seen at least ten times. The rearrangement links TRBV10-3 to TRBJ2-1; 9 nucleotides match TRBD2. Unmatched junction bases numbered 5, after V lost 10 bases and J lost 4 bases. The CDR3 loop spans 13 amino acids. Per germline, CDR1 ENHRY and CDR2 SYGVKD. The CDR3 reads CASRGREYNEQFF. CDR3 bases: TGTGCCAGCCGCGGGAGGGAATACAATGAGCAGTTCTTC.

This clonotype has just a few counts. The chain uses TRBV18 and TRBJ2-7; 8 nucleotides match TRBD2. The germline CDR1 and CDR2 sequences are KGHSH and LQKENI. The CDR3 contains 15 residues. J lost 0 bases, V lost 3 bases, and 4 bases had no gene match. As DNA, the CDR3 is TGTGCCAGCTCACCGAACAGCGGGGGCTCCTACGAGCAGTACTTC. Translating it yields CASSPNSGGSYEQYF.

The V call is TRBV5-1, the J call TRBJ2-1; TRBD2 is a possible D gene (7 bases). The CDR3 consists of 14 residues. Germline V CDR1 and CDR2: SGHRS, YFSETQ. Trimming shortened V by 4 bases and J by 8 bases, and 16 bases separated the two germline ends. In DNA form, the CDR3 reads TGCGCCAGCAGCCCCGGGGGGCCTACGGATGAGCAGTTCTTC. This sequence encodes CASSPGGPTDEQFF.

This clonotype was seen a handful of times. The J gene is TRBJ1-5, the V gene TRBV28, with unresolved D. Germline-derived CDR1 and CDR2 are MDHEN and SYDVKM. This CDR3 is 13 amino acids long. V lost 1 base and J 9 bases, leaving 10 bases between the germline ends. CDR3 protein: CASSLLAPGPQHF. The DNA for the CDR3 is TGTGCCAGCAGTTTATTAGCCCCAGGGCCCCAGCATTTT.

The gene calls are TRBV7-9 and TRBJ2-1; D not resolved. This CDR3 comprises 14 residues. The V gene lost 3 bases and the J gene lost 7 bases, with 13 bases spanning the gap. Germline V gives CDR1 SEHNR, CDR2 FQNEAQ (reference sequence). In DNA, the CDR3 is TGTGCCAGCAGCTTCGGTACCCCTGGAAATGAGCAGTTCTTC. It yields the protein CASSFGTPGNEQFF.

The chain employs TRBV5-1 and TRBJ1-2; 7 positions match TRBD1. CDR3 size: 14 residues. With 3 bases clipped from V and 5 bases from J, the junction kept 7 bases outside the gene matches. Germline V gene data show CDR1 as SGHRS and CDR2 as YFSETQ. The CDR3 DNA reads TGCGCCAGCAGCTCGAGGGGGCGGAATTATGGCTACACCTTC. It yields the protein CASSSRGRNYGYTF.

CDR3 amino acids: CASSSNRVGNTEAFF. The CDR3 nucleotides are TGCGCCAGCAGTTCTAACAGGGTCGGGAACACTGAAGCTTTCTTT. The genes are TRBV5-1 and TRBJ1-1; maybe TRBD1 (6 bases). With 5 bases removed from V and 1 base from J, the gap between germline ends came to 15 bases. Germline CDR1 and CDR2: SGHRS and YFSETQ. CDR3 length: 15 amino acids.

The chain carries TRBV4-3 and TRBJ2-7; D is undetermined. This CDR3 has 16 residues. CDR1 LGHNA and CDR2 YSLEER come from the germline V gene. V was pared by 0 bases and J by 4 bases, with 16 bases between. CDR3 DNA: TGCGCCAGCAGCCAAGATTTCGTAAACGGGCTTTACGAGCAGTACTTC. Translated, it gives CASSQDFVNGLYEQYF.